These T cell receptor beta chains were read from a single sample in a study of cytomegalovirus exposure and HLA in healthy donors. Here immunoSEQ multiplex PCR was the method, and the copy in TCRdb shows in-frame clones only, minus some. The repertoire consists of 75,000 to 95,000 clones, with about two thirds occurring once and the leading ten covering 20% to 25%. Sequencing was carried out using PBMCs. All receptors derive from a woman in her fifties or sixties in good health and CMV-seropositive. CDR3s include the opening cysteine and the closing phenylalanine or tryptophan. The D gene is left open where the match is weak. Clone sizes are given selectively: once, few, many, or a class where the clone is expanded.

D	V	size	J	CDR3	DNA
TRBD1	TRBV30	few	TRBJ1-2	CAGTGVWYGYTF	TGTGCCGGGACAGGGGTTTGGTATGGCTACACCTTC
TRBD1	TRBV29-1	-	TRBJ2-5	CSVETGGARETQYF	TGCAGCGTTGAAACAGGGGGCGCTCGGGAGACCCAGTACTTC
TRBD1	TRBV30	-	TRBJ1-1	CAWTLDRGQGMNTEAFF	TGTGCCTGGACCCTGGACAGGGGGCAAGGCATGAACACTGAAGCTTTCTTT
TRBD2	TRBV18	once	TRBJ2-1	CASSPGLAGGEQFF	TGTGCCAGCTCACCAGGACTAGCGGGGGGGGAGCAGTTCTTC
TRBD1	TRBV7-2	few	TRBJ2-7	CASSLVGTGIEQYF	TGTGCCAGCAGCTTAGTAGGGACAGGAATCGAGCAGTACTTC
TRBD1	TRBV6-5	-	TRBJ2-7	CASSYPGGEQYF	TGTGCCAGCAGTTACCCAGGGGGCGAGCAGTACTTC
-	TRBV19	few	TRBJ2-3	CASSMGALSTDTQYF	TGTGCCAGTAGTATGGGGGCCCTTAGCACAGATACGCAGTATTTT
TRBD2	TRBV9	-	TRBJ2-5	CASSGTSGVRLETQYF	TGTGCCAGCAGCGGGACTAGCGGGGTCCGGCTCGAGACCCAGTACTTC
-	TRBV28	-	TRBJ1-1	CASNSWNTEAFF	TGTGCCAGCAACTCCTGGAACACTGAAGCTTTCTTT
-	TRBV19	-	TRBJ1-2	CASSMREGGYGYTF	TGTGCCAGTAGTATGAGGGAAGGAGGCTATGGCTACACCTTC
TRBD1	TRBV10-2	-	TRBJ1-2	CASSEPRGRRGYTF	TGCGCCAGCAGTGAGCCGAGGGGGCGCCGAGGCTACACCTTC
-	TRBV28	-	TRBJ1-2	CASSQPQGSNYGYTF	TGTGCCAGCAGTCAACCACAGGGTTCCAACTATGGCTACACCTTC
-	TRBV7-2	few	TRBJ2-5	CASSPTGSEGETQYF	TGTGCCAGCAGTCCCACGGGATCCGAGGGAGAGACCCAGTACTTC
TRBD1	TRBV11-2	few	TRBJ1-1	CASSQDRATEAFF	TGTGCCAGCAGCCAGGACAGGGCCACTGAAGCTTTCTTT
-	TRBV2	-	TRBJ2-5	CASSGNGRGEAQYF	TGTGCCAGCAGTGGAAATGGGCGGGGAGAGGCCCAGTACTTC
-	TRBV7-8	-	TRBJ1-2	CASSLGGWRVDYGYTF	TGTGCCAGCAGCTTAGGAGGGTGGCGGGTCGACTATGGCTACACCTTC
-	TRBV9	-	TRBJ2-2	CASSALTNTGELFF	TGTGCCAGCAGCGCCCTTACAAACACCGGGGAGCTGTTTTTT
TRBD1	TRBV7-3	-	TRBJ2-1	CASSVQGPNEQFF	TGTGCCAGCAGCGTACAGGGGCCGAATGAGCAGTTCTTC
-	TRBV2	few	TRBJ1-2	CASSETPQEAYGYTF	TGTGCCAGCAGCGAAACCCCGCAGGAGGCCTATGGCTACACCTTC
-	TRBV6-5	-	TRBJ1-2	CASSLNYGYTF	TGTGCCAGCAGTCTTAACTATGGCTACACCTTC
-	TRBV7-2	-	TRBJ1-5	CASSWGGGGNQPQHF	TGTGCCAGCAGCTGGGGAGGGGGGGGAAATCAGCCCCAGCATTTT
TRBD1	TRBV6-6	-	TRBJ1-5	CASSPVGAGGVQPQHF	TGTGCCAGCAGCCCCGTAGGGGCAGGGGGCGTTCAGCCCCAGCATTTT
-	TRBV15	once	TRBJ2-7	CATSTSRTGFYEQYF	TGTGCCACCAGCACCTCTAGGACGGGATTCTACGAGCAGTACTTC
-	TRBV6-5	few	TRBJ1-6	CASSYSNGSPLHF	TGTGCCAGCAGTTACTCGAACGGTTCACCCCTCCACTTT
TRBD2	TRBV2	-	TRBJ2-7	CASSEMAGDYEQYF	TGTGCCAGCAGTGAAATGGCGGGGGACTACGAGCAGTACTTC
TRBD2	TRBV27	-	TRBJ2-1	CASSLNGLAGGQQFF	TGTGCCAGCAGTTTAAACGGACTAGCGGGGGGACAGCAGTTCTTC
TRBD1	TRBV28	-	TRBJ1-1	CASSSPQNRGEAFF	TGTGCCAGCAGTTCGCCCCAAAACAGGGGTGAAGCTTTCTTT
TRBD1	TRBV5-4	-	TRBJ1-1	CASSLVGQGARSTEAFF	TGTGCCAGCAGCTTGGTGGGACAGGGGGCGAGGAGCACTGAAGCTTTCTTT
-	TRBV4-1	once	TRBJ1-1	CASSQDVSLNTEAFF	TGCGCCAGCAGCCAAGATGTTAGTTTGAACACTGAAGCTTTCTTT
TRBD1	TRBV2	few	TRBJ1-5	CASSEIQGTYSNQPQHF	TGTGCCAGCAGTGAGATACAGGGGACCTATAGCAATCAGCCCCAGCATTTT
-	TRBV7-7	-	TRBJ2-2	CASTYGPNTGELFF	TGTGCCAGCACCTATGGGCCGAACACCGGGGAGCTGTTTTTT
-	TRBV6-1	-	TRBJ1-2	CASRRRDSHGYTF	TGTGCCAGCAGACGTAGGGACTCCCATGGCTACACCTTC
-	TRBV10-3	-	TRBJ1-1	CATIANQGLSAEAFF	TGTGCCACCATTGCCAACCAAGGACTCAGCGCTGAAGCTTTCTTT
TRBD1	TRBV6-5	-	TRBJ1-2	CASSYSRSGGYSGYTF	TGTGCCAGCAGTTACTCGAGATCAGGGGGCTATTCTGGCTACACCTTC
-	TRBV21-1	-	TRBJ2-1	CASNLYPDRAPREQFF	TGTGCCAGCAACCTTTACCCGGACAGGGCCCCTAGAGAGCAGTTCTTC
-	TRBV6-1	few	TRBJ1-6	CASSASGRVDSPLHF	TGTGCCAGCAGTGCCTCCGGCAGGGTCGACTCACCCCTCCACTTT
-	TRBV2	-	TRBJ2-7	CASSAGGLRYEQYF	TGTGCCAGCAGTGCCGGGGGACTTCGGTACGAGCAGTACTTC
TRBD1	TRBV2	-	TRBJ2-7	CASSVGTGGTAEQYF	TGTGCCAGCAGTGTTGGGACAGGGGGCACGGCCGAGCAGTACTTC
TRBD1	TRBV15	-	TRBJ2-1	CATSRDGTGYNEQFF	TGTGCCACCAGCAGAGATGGGACAGGCTACAATGAGCAGTTCTTC
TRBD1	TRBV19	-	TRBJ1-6	CASSTSGQGNSPLHF	TGTGCCAGTAGTACTTCGGGACAGGGTAATTCACCCCTCCACTTT
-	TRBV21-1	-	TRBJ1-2	CASSKGRGYGYTF	TGTGCCAGCAGCAAAGGACGGGGCTATGGCTACACCTTC
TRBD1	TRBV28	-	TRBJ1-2	CASSSPTGTGLGNYGYTF	TGTGCCAGCAGTTCCCCTACCGGGACAGGGCTAGGTAACTATGGCTACACCTTC
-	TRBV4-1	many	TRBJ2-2	CASSQDTRGHGELFF	TGCGCCAGCAGCCAAGACACGAGAGGGCACGGGGAGCTGTTTTTT
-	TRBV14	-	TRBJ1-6	CASSQERYNSPLHF	TGTGCCAGCAGCCAAGAACGGTATAATTCACCCCTCCACTTT
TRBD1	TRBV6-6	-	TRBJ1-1	CASSTQGFVTEAFF	TGTGCCAGCAGTACACAGGGGTTTGTGACTGAAGCTTTCTTT
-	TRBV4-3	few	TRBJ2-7	CASSQDQDSSYEQYF	TGCGCCAGCAGCCAAGATCAAGACAGCTCCTACGAGCAGTACTTC
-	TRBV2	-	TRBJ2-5	CASSETGHSVETQYF	TGTGCCAGCAGTGAGACGGGACACTCGGTGGAGACCCAGTACTTC
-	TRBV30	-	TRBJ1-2	CAWSSTTVYGYTF	TGTGCCTGGAGTTCCACAACCGTCTATGGCTACACCTTC
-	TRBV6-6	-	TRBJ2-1	CASSYSGGFPYNEQFF	TGTGCCAGCAGTTACTCAGGCGGCTTTCCCTACAATGAGCAGTTCTTC
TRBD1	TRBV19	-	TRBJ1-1	CASSTGTVSTEAFF	TGTGCCAGTAGTACAGGGACAGTTAGCACTGAAGCTTTCTTT
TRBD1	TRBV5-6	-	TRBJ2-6	CASSPQGDGANVLTF	TGTGCCAGCAGCCCCCAGGGGGATGGGGCCAACGTCCTGACTTTC
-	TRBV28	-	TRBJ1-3	CASSFAGGSGNTIYF	TGTGCCAGCAGTTTCGCCGGGGGCTCTGGAAACACCATATATTTT
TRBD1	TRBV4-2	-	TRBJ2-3	CASSQDRASQGAQYF	TGTGCCAGCAGCCAGGACAGGGCTTCTCAGGGTGCGCAGTATTTT
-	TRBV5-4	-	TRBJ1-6	CASSLDSNSPLHF	TGTGCCAGCAGCTTAGACAGCAATTCACCCCTCCACTTT
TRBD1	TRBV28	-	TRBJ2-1	CAIQTGVGEQFF	TGTGCCATCCAAACAGGGGTTGGTGAGCAGTTCTTC
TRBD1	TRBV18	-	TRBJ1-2	CASSPPSTGAGSAGYTF	TGTGCCAGCTCACCACCGAGTACAGGGGCCGGGTCGGCTGGCTACACCTTC
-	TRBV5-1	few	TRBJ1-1	CASSQAPGEDTEAFF	TGCGCCAGCAGCCAGGCACCAGGGGAAGACACTGAAGCTTTCTTT
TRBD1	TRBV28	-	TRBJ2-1	CASSLPGQYNNEQFF	TGTGCCAGCAGTTTACCGGGACAGTATAACAATGAGCAGTTCTTC
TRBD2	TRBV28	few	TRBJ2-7	CAIAGRAGYYEQYF	TGTGCCATCGCCGGGAGGGCGGGGTACTACGAGCAGTACTTC
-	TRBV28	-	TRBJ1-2	CASSLLRVGYGYTF	TGTGCCAGCAGTTTACTGAGGGTTGGCTATGGCTACACCTTC